These 32 T cell receptor beta chains share one sample of origin, sequenced in a study of CD8+ T cells in alopecia areata (dated by TCRdb to about 2018). Libraries were made using the immunoSEQ multiplex PCR assay. To provide template for TCR sequencing, every sample had RNA extracted and reverse transcribed into cDNA. The table comes from immuneACCESS by way of TCRdb, which keeps in-frame sequences with V and J called. Part of the clones is missing from these tables; in studies checked, under half for an unresolved V gene and the rest for unknown reasons. The sample yields about 110,000 clones; roughly 55% were counted once. 20% to 30% of the sample is taken by the ten largest. Sequenced material: NKG2D-low CD8+ T cells sorted from blood. The meaning of the sample's cell subset or site label: sorted CD8+ NKG2D-low blood T cells. These receptors all stem from a human donor with alopecia areata.

This clone was detected once. The chain recombines TRBV7-9 with TRBJ2-7, with a possible D match to TRBD1 (5 bases). The CDR3 totals 14 residues. V dropped 5 bases and J dropped 5 bases, with 16 bases sitting between them. Germline V CDR1 and CDR2: SEHNR, FQNEAQ (reference sequence). CDR3 coding DNA: TGTGCCAGCAGCGAAAATTCAGGGTCCCACGAGCAGTACTTC. This gives the protein CASSENSGSHEQYF.

Only a few counts were recorded for this clone. V is TRBV2 and J is TRBJ2-7; D tentatively reads TRBD1 or TRBD2 (6 bases each). Germline CDR1 is SNHLY and CDR2 is FYNNEI. The V end lost 7 bases, the J end lost 2 bases, and 27 bases lay between the germline ends. This CDR3 is built from 18 residues. In DNA, the CDR3 is TGTGCCAGCACCCTTGGGGGGCAGGACCATCGGGCCACCTACGAGCAGTACTTC. Its protein product is CASTLGGQDHRATYEQYF.

The J gene is TRBJ2-7, the V gene TRBV4-1, with no clear D. V gave up 0 bases and J gave up 3 bases, with 12 bases separating them. The CDR3 extends over 15 amino acids. Germline loops: CDR1 MGHRA, CDR2 YSYEKL. This CDR3 reads CASSQDWAENYEQYF. Here the CDR3 DNA reads TGCGCCAGCAGCCAAGATTGGGCAGAGAACTACGAGCAGTACTTC.

V usage is TRBV4-2 and J usage is TRBJ2-1; a weak D match, TRBD1 (5 bases). This CDR3 spans 16 amino acids. The germline CDR1 and CDR2 sequences are LGHNA and YNFKEQ. Between the trimmed V and J ends, which lost 1 base and 7 bases, there was a span of 17 bases. CDR3 bases: TGTGCCAGCAGCCAAGGTGGGCAGGGAAAGGGGAATGAGCAGTTCTTC. Translating gives CASSQGGQGKGNEQFF.

The chain couples TRBV9 to TRBJ2-2, with 7 bases fitting TRBD1. This CDR3 has 17 residues. Germline assignment: CDR1 SGDLS and CDR2 YYNGEE. Trimming took 1 base from V and 0 from J; bases not matched to a gene: 6. The CDR3 coding sequence is TGTGCCAGCAGCGTACCCCGACAGGGACCGAACACCGGGGAGCTGTTTTTT. Encoded protein: CASSVPRQGPNTGELFF. Together with reference TRBV9 and TRBJ2-2, the CDR3 gives the full variable domain: DSGVTQTPKHLITATGQRVTLRCSPRSGDLSVYWYQQSLDQGLQFLIQYYNGEERAKGNILERFSAQQFPDLHSELNLSSLELGDSALYFCASSVPRQGPNTGELFFGEGSRLTVL.

V is TRBV19 and J is TRBJ2-7; possibly TRBD2 for D (6 bases). CDR1 is LNHDA, CDR2 SQIVND, per germline (reference sequence). The CDR3 has 12 amino acids. Between the trimmed V and J ends, which lost 10 bases and 4 bases, there was a span of 14 bases. CDR3 sequence reads: CATGTANYEQYF. The CDR3 coding sequence is TGTGCCACCGGGACTGCAAATTACGAGCAGTACTTC.

V and J are TRBV6-1 and TRBJ2-2; possibly TRBD1 for D (7 bases). Germline CDR1 is MNHNS and CDR2 is SASEGT. Trimming removed 2 bases from V and 8 bases from J, with 21 bases in between. The CDR3 loop spans 17 amino acids. The CDR3 region is CASSERDPGGTRGELFF. CDR3 sequence (DNA): TGTGCCAGCAGTGAAAGGGACCCAGGGGGGACACGTGGGGAGCTGTTTTTT.

The V call is TRBV30, the J call TRBJ1-2; 7 nucleotides match TRBD1. Germline lookup yields CDR1 GTSNPN and CDR2 SVGIG (reference sequence). The CDR3 extends over 14 amino acids. V shed 2 bases and J 6 bases; nucleotides not matched to a gene: 9. CDR3 sequence: CAWSIGTASDGYTF. CDR3 DNA sequence: TGTGCCTGGAGTATCGGGACAGCAAGCGATGGCTACACCTTC.

This clone came up a few times. The chain is built from TRBV29-1 and TRBJ2-7, with D perhaps matching TRBD1 (6 bases). Trimming took 7 bases from V and 6 from J, leaving 13 bases between them. CDR3 length: 11 residues. CDR1 and CDR2 from the germline V gene are SQVTM and ANQGSEA. For the CDR3, the DNA is TGCAGCGGGGAACAGGGCCGCGAGCAGTACTTC. The encoded protein is CSGEQGREQYF.

This clone was counted between two and nine times. The J gene is TRBJ2-7, the V gene TRBV7-2; D is undetermined. Deletions cut 3 bases from V and 3 bases from J, with 12 bases between. The CDR3 is 14 amino acids. Germline CDR1 is SGHTA and CDR2 is FQGNSA. CDR3: CASSFSAVLYEQYF. CDR3 coding DNA: TGTGCCAGCAGCTTTAGTGCGGTTCTCTACGAGCAGTACTTC.

CDR3 DNA sequence: TGTGCCAGCAGTTTGCGTGTCGAGACTGAAGCTTTCTTT. Translated: CASSLRVETEAFF. This chain joins TRBV6-5 and TRBJ1-1; D gene unclear. The CDR3 extends over 13 amino acids. The ends were cut back, 4 bases at V and 5 bases at J, with 11 bases in the middle. CDR1 is MNHEY, CDR2 SVGAGI, per germline.

The chain uses TRBV14 and TRBJ1-1; D not resolved. The germline CDR1 and CDR2 sequences are SGHDN and FVKESK. The CDR3 is 11 amino acids. The V and J ends lost 4 bases and 5 bases respectively, with 5 bases between them. This CDR3 is CASSLGTEAFF. CDR3 bases: TGTGCCAGCAGCCTGGGGACTGAAGCTTTCTTT.

The CDR3 DNA reads as TGCGCCAGCAGCCAAGATCTAGTCGGGCTCCCGGTTAGGGGCAATGAGCAGTTCTTC. Translated, it gives CASSQDLVGLPVRGNEQFF. The chain couples TRBV4-1 to TRBJ2-1; a weak D match, TRBD1 (5 bases). This CDR3 has 19 residues. Between the trimmed V and J ends, which lost 0 bases and 6 bases, there was a span of 24 bases. Germline V gene lookup returns CDR1 MGHRA and CDR2 YSYEKL.

The V gene is TRBV27, the J gene TRBJ2-3, with a weak D call TRBD1 (5 bases). Trimming shortened V by 7 bases and J by 1 base, and 15 bases separated the two germline ends. Germline V gives CDR1 MNHEY, CDR2 SMNVEV (reference sequence). The CDR3 is made up of 15 amino acids. CDR3 bases: TGTGCCAGCAACTCAGGGTGGCCGGGCACAGATACGCAGTATTTT. Residues: CASNSGWPGTDTQYF.

This sequence joins TRBV19 and TRBJ1-5, with 9 nucleotides matching TRBD1. The CDR3 extends over 15 amino acids. The germline CDR1 and CDR2 sequences are LNHDA and SQIVND (reference sequence). With V trimmed by 3 bases and J by 4 bases, 4 bases remained unmatched. The CDR3 protein is CASSMAGTGNQPQHF. CDR3 DNA: TGTGCCAGTAGTATGGCCGGGACAGGGAATCAGCCCCAGCATTTT. Full variable domain (remainder filled in from reference TRBV19 and TRBJ1-5): DGGITQSPKYLFRKEGQNVTLSCEQNLNHDAMYWYRQDPGQGLRLIYYSQIVNDFQKGDIAEGYSVSREKKESFPLTVTSAQKNPTAFYLCASSMAGTGNQPQHFGDGTRLSIL.

This clone occurred a few times. The V gene is TRBV7-9, the J gene TRBJ2-1; 9 bases are shared with TRBD2. V shed 0 bases, J shed 0 bases, and the junction held 6 bases outside the gene matches. The CDR3 is made up of 18 amino acids. Germline assignment: CDR1 SEHNR and CDR2 FQNEAQ (reference sequence). The CDR3 sequence: CASSLAGTSPYSYNEQFF. The CDR3 nucleotides are TGTGCCAGCAGCTTAGCGGGGACTAGCCCGTACTCCTACAATGAGCAGTTCTTC.

The V gene is TRBV5-1, the J gene TRBJ2-7, with TRBD2 matching over 7 bases. Germline lookup yields CDR1 SGHRS and CDR2 YFSETQ. The CDR3 runs to 15 residues. With V trimmed by 0 bases and J by 3 bases, 6 bases remained unmatched. CDR3 region: CASSLDAGALYEQYF. CDR3 DNA sequence: TGCGCCAGCAGCTTGGACGCGGGAGCCCTCTACGAGCAGTACTTC.

The rearrangement links TRBV28 to TRBJ2-1, with D uncertain. With 5 bases removed from V and 10 bases from J, the gap between germline ends came to 9 bases. CDR1 is MDHEN and CDR2 is SYDVKM in the germline V gene. This CDR3 is built from 11 residues. The CDR3 region is CASSTFPEQFF. The CDR3 nucleotides are TGTGCCAGCAGTACCTTCCCCGAGCAGTTCTTC.

V is TRBV9 and J is TRBJ2-1; D perhaps matches TRBD2 (6 bases). This CDR3 has 17 amino acids. Germline lookup yields CDR1 SGDLS and CDR2 YYNGEE. V dropped 4 bases and J dropped 3 bases, with 20 bases sitting between them. The CDR3 sequence is CASSSRRGGADYNEQFF. In DNA form, the CDR3 reads TGTGCCAGCAGCAGTAGGAGGGGAGGAGCGGACTACAATGAGCAGTTCTTC. Complete variable domain (other parts from reference TRBV9 and TRBJ2-1): DSGVTQTPKHLITATGQRVTLRCSPRSGDLSVYWYQQSLDQGLQFLIQYYNGEERAKGNILERFSAQQFPDLHSELNLSSLELGDSALYFCASSSRRGGADYNEQFFGPGTRLTVL.

This chain joins TRBV6-1 and TRBJ2-7; TRBD2 matches 7 bases. CDR3 length equals 13 residues. The V gene's germline CDR1 is MNHNS and CDR2 SASEGT. V was pared by 7 bases and J by 2 bases, with 5 bases of the junction left unmatched. In DNA form, the CDR3 reads TGTGCCAGCAAGGGAGGGGTCCCCTACGAGCAGTACTTC. Translation: CASKGGVPYEQYF.

V and J are TRBV28 and TRBJ2-7; possibly TRBD1 for D (5 bases). Trimming pared 6 bases from V and 2 bases from J, leaving 17 bases between. The CDR3 covers 15 residues. CDR1 and CDR2 (germline): MDHEN, SYDVKM. The chain's CDR3 is CASRLYPTETYEQYF. The CDR3 DNA reads TGTGCCAGCAGACTATACCCGACAGAAACCTACGAGCAGTACTTC.

This clone was observed a few times. The chain uses TRBV28 and TRBJ2-7, with a weak D call TRBD1 (5 bases). Trimming removed 6 bases at V and 5 bases at J, with 8 bases between. The CDR3 extends over 11 amino acids. The germline gives CDR1 MDHEN, CDR2 SYDVKM. CDR3 in DNA: TGTGCCAGCAGGGACACTCACGAGCAGTACTTC. Residues: CASRDTHEQYF.

The chain employs TRBV7-6 and TRBJ2-2; tentatively, D is TRBD1 (5 bases). The V and J ends lost 1 base and 6 bases respectively, with 15 bases between them. The germline CDR1 and CDR2 sequences are SGHVS and FNYEAQ. The CDR3 runs to 16 residues. CDR3 nucleotides: TGTGCCAGCAGCTTAGTTGTAGGGGCTGCCGCCGGGGAGCTGTTTTTT. Residues: CASSLVVGAAAGELFF.

The chain recombines TRBV27 with TRBJ1-1; no clear D. Trimming took 5 bases from V and 3 from J, leaving 10 bases between them. Germline CDR1 and CDR2: MNHEY and SMNVEV (reference sequence). The CDR3 spans 13 residues. DNA of the CDR3: TGTGCCAGCAGTCCCGGCGGGTACACTGAAGCTTTCTTT. The encoded protein is CASSPGGYTEAFF.

The J gene is TRBJ1-1, the V gene TRBV27; 9 bases map to TRBD1. The CDR3 length is 14 residues. The ends lost 6 bases at V and 2 bases at J; junction bases unmatched: 4. Germline-derived CDR1 and CDR2 are MNHEY and SMNVEV (reference sequence). This chain's CDR3 is CASRRTGVNTEAFF. The DNA of the CDR3 is TGTGCCAGCAGAAGGACAGGGGTAAACACTGAAGCTTTCTTT.

This sequence joins TRBV7-8 and TRBJ1-2; D remains unclear. Germline lookup yields CDR1 SGHVS and CDR2 FQNEAQ. The CDR3 is 15 amino acids. V lost 3 bases and J lost 0, with 11 bases in between. The CDR3 nucleotides read TGTGCCAGCAGCTTGGGGTGGGATGCTAACTATGGCTACACCTTC. This encodes CASSLGWDANYGYTF.

This clone has just a few counts. This chain joins TRBV28 and TRBJ1-2; D might be TRBD1 (5 bases). The V gene's germline CDR1 is MDHEN and CDR2 SYDVKM. Trimming took 3 bases from V and 8 from J, leaving 16 bases between them. The CDR3 runs to 14 residues. CDR3 region: CASSFGGPTRGYTF. As DNA, the CDR3 is TGTGCCAGCAGTTTCGGGGGACCTACTAGGGGCTACACCTTC.

This rearrangement joins TRBV7-2 to TRBJ2-3; D gene unclear. There are 13 residues in the CDR3. V was cut by 5 bases and J by 0 bases, with 6 bases left in between. Looked up from germline, CDR1 is SGHTA and CDR2 is FQGNSA. CDR3 sequence: CASSRFSTDTQYF. The CDR3 coding sequence is TGTGCCAGCAGCCGCTTTAGCACAGATACGCAGTATTTT. Full variable domain (missing parts from reference TRBV7-2 and TRBJ2-3): GAGVSQSPSNKVTEKGKDVELRCDPISGHTALYWYRQSLGQGLEFLIYFQGNSAPDKSGLPSDRFSAERTGGSVSTLTIQRTQQEDSAVYLCASSRFSTDTQYFGPGTRLTVL.

The chain couples TRBV15 to TRBJ2-7; 7 positions match TRBD1. The ends lost 6 bases at V and 3 bases at J; junction bases unmatched: 11. The CDR3 is 15 residues long. The germline V gene encodes CDR1 LNHNV and CDR2 YYDKDF (reference sequence). The CDR3 loop reads CATRDTGDRSYEQYF. CDR3 DNA: TGTGCCACCAGGGACACAGGGGACCGCAGCTACGAGCAGTACTTC.

This chain uses TRBV19 with TRBJ1-1; D uncertain. V lost 3 bases to trimming and J lost 7 bases, with 9 bases between them. This CDR3 comprises 12 residues. Per the germline V gene, CDR1 is LNHDA and CDR2 is SQIVND (reference sequence). In DNA, the CDR3 is TGTGCCAGTAGTATTCCGGAAGGTGAAGCTTTCTTT. This encodes CASSIPEGEAFF.

This clone has only a few counts. This chain connects TRBV13 to TRBJ2-3; tentative D call: TRBD1 (6 bases). The length of the CDR3 is 16 residues. The V and J ends lost 4 bases and 2 bases respectively, with 16 bases between them. CDR1 and CDR2 (germline): PRHDT, FYEKMQ (reference sequence). In DNA, the CDR3 is TGTGCCAGCAGCTCTAGGCGAACAGGGAACACAGATACGCAGTATTTT. As protein: CASSSRRTGNTDTQYF.

This clone has only a few counts. The chain has TRBV5-1 and TRBJ2-1; unclear D gene. Germline CDR1 reads SGHRS; CDR2 reads YFSETQ. The germline V and J ends were trimmed by 3 bases and 5 bases, with 12 bases remaining between them. The CDR3 covers 14 residues. The CDR3 is CASSWHEPNNEQFF. The CDR3 DNA is TGCGCCAGCAGCTGGCATGAGCCGAACAATGAGCAGTTCTTC.